The TCR beta chain under discussion was sequenced for a study of T-cell memory formation after mild COVID-19. Study details: Clustering of TCRs was largely donor specific. Study findings and constraints: Some clones that responded turned up in pre-infection memory, which suggests that cross-reactive memory joined in. CM and EM subsets held most contracting CD4+ clones; EMRA held CD8+ ones. CD4/CD8 balance held among clones contracting day 15 to 85, and later expanders leaned CD4+.

One entry per CDR3 protein results from TCRdb running MiXCR on the 5' RACE reads. The data hold under 450,000 distinct CDR3 sequences, with 13% to 15% observed a single time. This clonotype was picked up many times. What it binds is not known. Germline V gene sequence: CDR1 SEHNR, CDR2 FQNEAQ (reference sequence). V lost 10 bases, J lost 4 bases, and 16 bases lay in between. The length of the CDR3 is 13 residues. The J gene is TRBJ1-2, the V gene TRBV7-9, with D perhaps matching TRBD1 (5 bases). The TCR was taken from a young man who had mild COVID-19 (a few samples of this study predate the infection). Cell type and time point are not known. The sequenced sample was PBMCs or a T cell subset sorted from them (not recorded which). CDR3: CATLGQGVYGYTF. CDR3 sequence (DNA): TGTGCCACCCTGGGGCAGGGAGTCTATGGCTACACCTTC.